The present T cell receptor beta chain was sequenced within a study of T cells after yellow fever vaccination. A remark on this clonotype: What it binds is not known.

TCRdb re-called the 5' RACE reads through MiXCR, storing one row per CDR3 protein. The sample records some 600,000 distinct CDR3 sequences, approximately 13% being singletons. Whole-study results and caveats: Only a small proportion of the clonotypes turned up in both the CD4 and the CD8 compartments, likely arising from convergent recombination.

V shed 2 bases, J shed 10 bases, and the junction held 7 bases outside the gene matches. Germline lookup yields CDR1 SGHAT and CDR2 FQNNGV. This CDR3 is 14 amino acids long. The receptor's source is a young man who received the YFV17D yellow fever vaccine. The chain carries TRBV11-2 and TRBJ1-4; 7 bases match TRBD1. The sequencing here drew on PBMCs, taken on the day of the yellow fever booster vaccination. The CDR3 DNA sequence: TGTGCCAGCAGCTTACGGACAGGCCCAGGAAAACTGTTTTTT. It is translated as CASSLRTGPGKLFF. The full variable domain, completed using reference TRBV11-2 and TRBJ1-4, is EAGVAQSPRYKIIEKRQSVAFWCNPISGHATLYWYQQILGQGPKLLIQFQNNGVVDDSQLPKDRFSAERLKGVDSTLKIQPAKLEDSAVYLCASSLRTGPGKLFFGSGTQLSVL.